These 10 T cell receptor beta chains share one sample of origin, sequenced in a study of glioma-infiltrating T cells after dendritic cell vaccination. Measured with immunoSEQ multiplex PCR; TCRdb has only the in-frame clones, and not every one. The profile covers some 70,000 clones, with around 86% appearing a single time and approximately 8.5% taken by the ten largest. Source: blood, taken before dendritic cell vaccination. All receptors derive from a human donor with glioblastoma.

This clone appeared once. The CDR3 DNA sequence: TGCAGCGTGAGAGGGGTGGACAGGGAGAACACCGGGGAGCTGTTTTTT. Translating gives CSVRGVDRENTGELFF. The chain carries TRBV29-1 and TRBJ1-3; 8 bases are a match to TRBD1. Judging by the DNA end, TRBJ2-2 fits better; the J call may be wrong. Germline CDR1 SQVTM, CDR2 ANQGSEA. CDR3 size: 16 residues.

This clone has a single count. The CDR3 loop reads CASSGPPIRETQYF. The DNA for the CDR3 is TGTGCCAGCAGCGGCCCCCCTATCAGGGAGACCCAGTACTTC. V usage is TRBV7-2 and J usage is TRBJ2-5, with D uncertain. Deletions cut 5 bases from V and 5 bases from J, with 15 bases between. The germline CDR1 and CDR2 sequences are SGHTA and FQGNSA. The CDR3 is 14 residues long.

The chain is built from TRBV1 and TRBJ2-7; the DNA was not used to check the table's D call, TRBD1. TRBV1 is a pseudogene. The CDR3 consists of 16 residues. The CDR3 DNA sequence: TGCACCAGCAGCCACCTCCGGGACAGGAGCTCCTACGAGCAGTACTTC. Translated: CTSSHLRDRSSYEQYF.

The gene calls are TRBV19 and TRBJ1-1; D ambiguous. Germline assignment: CDR1 LNHDA and CDR2 SQIVND (reference sequence). V shed 6 bases and J shed 0 bases, with 11 bases lying between them. The CDR3 contains 14 residues. This CDR3 is CASSFIGVNTEAFF. The CDR3 DNA reads as TGTGCCAGTAGCTTTATCGGGGTGAACACTGAAGCTTTCTTT.

The chain is built from TRBV15 and TRBJ2-5; 7 nucleotides line up with TRBD2. J lost 5 bases, V lost 0 bases, and 3 bases had no gene match. Germline V gives CDR1 LNHNV, CDR2 YYDKDF (reference sequence). This CDR3 region has 14 residues. CDR3: CATSRDQGGETQYF. Here the CDR3 DNA reads TGTGCCACCAGCAGAGACCAGGGAGGGGAGACCCAGTACTTC. Variable domain in full (rest from reference TRBV15 and TRBJ2-5): DAMVIQNPRYQVTQFGKPVTLSCSQTLNHNVMYWYQQKSSQAPKLLFHYYDKDFNNEADTPDNFQSRRPNTSFCFLDIRSPGLGDTAMYLCATSRDQGGETQYFGPGTRLLVL.

The chain combines TRBV5-8 with TRBJ2-5, with D perhaps matching TRBD2 (6 bases). The J call is in doubt because the DNA end fits TRBJ2-7 better. The CDR3 runs to 12 residues. Germline V gene data show CDR1 as SGHTS and CDR2 as YDEGEE. The CDR3 is CASRGWDFEQYF. CDR3 coding DNA: TGTGCCAGCAGGGGCTGGGACTTCGAGCAGTACTTC.

V and J are TRBV27 and TRBJ2-2; TRBD2 might be the D (7 bases). With 5 bases removed from V and 6 bases from J, the gap between germline ends came to 16 bases. CDR1 is MNHEY, CDR2 SMNVEV, per germline (reference sequence). The CDR3 totals 15 residues. The chain's CDR3 is CASSITWGGPGELFF. CDR3 in DNA: TGTGCCAGCAGTATTACTTGGGGGGGGCCCGGGGAGCTGTTTTTT.

The V gene is TRBV5-1, the J gene TRBJ1-6, with 7 nucleotides matching TRBD1. With V trimmed by 4 bases and J by 10 bases, 5 bases remained unmatched. The CDR3 sequence is 13 residues long. Germline assignment: CDR1 SGHRS and CDR2 YFSETQ. CDR3: CASSRDSNSPLHF. Here the CDR3 DNA reads TGCGCCAGCAGCCGGGACAGTAACTCACCCCTCCACTTT.

The chain combines TRBV27 with TRBJ1-2, with 7 positions matching TRBD1. CDR3 size: 12 residues. V trimming: 4 bases; J trimming: 8 bases; junction bases outside the gene matches: 4. Germline V lookup: CDR1 MNHEY, CDR2 SMNVEV (reference sequence). In DNA form, the CDR3 reads TGTGCCAGCAGTTCGACAGGGTTCGGCTACACCTTC. Its translation is CASSSTGFGYTF.

This sequence joins TRBV28 and TRBJ2-1; perhaps TRBD1 as D (6 bases). The CDR3 loop spans 12 amino acids. The germline V and J ends were trimmed by 11 bases and 5 bases, with 13 bases remaining between them. Germline-derived CDR1 and CDR2 are MDHEN and SYDVKM. For the CDR3, the DNA is TGTGCCTGCTTGGGGGCCAACAATGAGCAGTTCTTC. It codes for CACLGANNEQFF. The full variable domain, with the rest looked up from reference TRBV28 and TRBJ2-1, is DVKVTQSSRYLVKRTGEKVFLECVQDMDHENMFWYRQDPGLGLRLIYFSYDVKMKEKGDIPEGYSVSREKKERFSLILESASTNQTSMYLCACLGANNEQFFGPGTRLTVL.